The clone carrying this T cell receptor (beta chain) has just a few counts. The CDR3 contains 15 residues. The J segment lost 6 bases and the V segment lost 2 bases, leaving 10 bases of the junction unmatched. CDR1 is MNHEY and CDR2 is SVGAGI in the germline V gene. Assay: immunoSEQ multiplex PCR; the TCRdb copy retains only in-frame clones and omits some. Of roughly 150,000 clones in the sample, about 83% were seen once. This sample is part of a study of blood T cell repertoires in COVID-19. Across the study: Both acute and convalescent COVID-19 samples were obtained from the United States, Italy and Spain. The cDNA or gDNA used as material had been derived from T cells, B-cell-depleted T cells, or PBMCs.

Sequenced material: peripheral blood. The rearrangement uses TRBV6-5 and TRBJ2-7, with 7 bases that match TRBD1. The sequence was collected from a woman aged 65 to 85 who had recovered from COVID-19. CDR3 nucleotides: TGTGCCAGCAGTTACGGAAGGGACAGACCCGTCGAGCAGTACTTC. Translation: CASSYGRDRPVEQYF.